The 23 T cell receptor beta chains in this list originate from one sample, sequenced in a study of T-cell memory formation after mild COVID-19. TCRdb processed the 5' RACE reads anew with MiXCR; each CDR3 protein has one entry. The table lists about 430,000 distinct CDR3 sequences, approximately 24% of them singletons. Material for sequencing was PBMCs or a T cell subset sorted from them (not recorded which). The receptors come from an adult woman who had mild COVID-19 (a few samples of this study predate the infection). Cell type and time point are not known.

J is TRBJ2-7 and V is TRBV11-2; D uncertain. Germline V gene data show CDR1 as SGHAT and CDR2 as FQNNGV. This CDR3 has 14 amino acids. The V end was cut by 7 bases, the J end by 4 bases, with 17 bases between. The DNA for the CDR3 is TGTGCCAGCACCCAGGAGTCTATGGATTACGAGCAGTACTTC. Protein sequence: CASTQESMDYEQYF.

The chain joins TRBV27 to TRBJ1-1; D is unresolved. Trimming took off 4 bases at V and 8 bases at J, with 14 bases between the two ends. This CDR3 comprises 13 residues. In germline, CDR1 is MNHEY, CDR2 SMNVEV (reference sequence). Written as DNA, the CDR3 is TGTGCCAGCAGTTCTCCGGGGTTAACGGAAGCTTTCTTT. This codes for CASSSPGLTEAFF.

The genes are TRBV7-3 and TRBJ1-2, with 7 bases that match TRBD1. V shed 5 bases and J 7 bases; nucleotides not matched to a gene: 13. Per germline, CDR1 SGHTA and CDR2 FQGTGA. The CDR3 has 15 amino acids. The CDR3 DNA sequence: TGTGCCAGCAGCCCCAAACAGGGGCGGGTCGGTGGCTACACCTTC. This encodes CASSPKQGRVGGYTF.

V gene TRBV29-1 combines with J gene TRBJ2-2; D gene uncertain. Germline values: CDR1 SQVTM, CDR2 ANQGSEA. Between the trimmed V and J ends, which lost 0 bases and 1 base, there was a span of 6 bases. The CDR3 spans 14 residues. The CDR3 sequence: CSVEERQNTGELFF. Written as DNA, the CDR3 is TGCAGCGTTGAAGAACGACAGAACACCGGGGAGCTGTTTTTT.

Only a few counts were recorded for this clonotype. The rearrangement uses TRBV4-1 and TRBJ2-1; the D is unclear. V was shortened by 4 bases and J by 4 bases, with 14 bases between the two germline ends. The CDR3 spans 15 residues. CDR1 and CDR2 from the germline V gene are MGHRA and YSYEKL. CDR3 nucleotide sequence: TGCGCCAGCAGCCCTCGGCCAGACCGATACAATGAGCAGTTCTTC. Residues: CASSPRPDRYNEQFF.

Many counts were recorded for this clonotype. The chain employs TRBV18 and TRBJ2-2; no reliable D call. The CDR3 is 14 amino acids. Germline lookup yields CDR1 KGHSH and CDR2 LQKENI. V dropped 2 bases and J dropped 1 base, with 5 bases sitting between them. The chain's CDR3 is CASSPGRNTGELFF. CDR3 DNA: TGTGCCAGCTCACCAGGTCGGAACACCGGGGAGCTGTTTTTT.

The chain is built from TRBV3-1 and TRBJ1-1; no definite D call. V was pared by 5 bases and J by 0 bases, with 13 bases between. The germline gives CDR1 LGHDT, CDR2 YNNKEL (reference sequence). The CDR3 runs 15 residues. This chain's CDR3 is CASSKTPTMNTEAFF. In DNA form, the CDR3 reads TGTGCCAGCAGCAAAACCCCAACTATGAACACTGAAGCTTTCTTT.

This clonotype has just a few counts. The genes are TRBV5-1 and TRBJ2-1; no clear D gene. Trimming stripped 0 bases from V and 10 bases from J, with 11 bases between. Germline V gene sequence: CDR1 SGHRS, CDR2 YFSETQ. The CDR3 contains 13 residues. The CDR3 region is CASSLGKGGEQFF. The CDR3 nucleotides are TGCGCCAGCAGCTTGGGGAAGGGCGGAGAGCAGTTCTTC.

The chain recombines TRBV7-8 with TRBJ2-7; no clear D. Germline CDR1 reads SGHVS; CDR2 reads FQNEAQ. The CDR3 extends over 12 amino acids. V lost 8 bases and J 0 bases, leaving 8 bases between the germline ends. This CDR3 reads CASGLGSYEQYF. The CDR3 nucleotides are TGTGCCAGCGGCCTAGGCTCCTACGAGCAGTACTTC. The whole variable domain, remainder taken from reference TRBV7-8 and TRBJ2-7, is GAGVSQSPRYKVAKRGQDVALRCDPISGHVSLFWYQQALGQGPEFLTYFQNEAQLDKSGLPSDRFFAERPEGSVSTLKIQRTQQEDSAVYLCASGLGSYEQYFGPGTRLTVT.

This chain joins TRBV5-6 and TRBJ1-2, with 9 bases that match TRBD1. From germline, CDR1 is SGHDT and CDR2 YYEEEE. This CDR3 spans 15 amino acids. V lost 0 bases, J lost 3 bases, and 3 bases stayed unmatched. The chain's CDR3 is CASSLGDRDYYGYTF. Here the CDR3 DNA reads TGTGCCAGCAGCTTGGGGGACAGGGATTACTATGGCTACACCTTC. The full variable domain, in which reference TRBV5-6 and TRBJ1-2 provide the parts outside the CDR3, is DAGVTQSPTHLIKTRGQQVTLRCSPKSGHDTVSWYQQALGQGPQFIFQYYEEEERQRGNFPDRFSGHQFPNYSSELNVNALLLGDSALYLCASSLGDRDYYGYTFGSGTRLTVV.

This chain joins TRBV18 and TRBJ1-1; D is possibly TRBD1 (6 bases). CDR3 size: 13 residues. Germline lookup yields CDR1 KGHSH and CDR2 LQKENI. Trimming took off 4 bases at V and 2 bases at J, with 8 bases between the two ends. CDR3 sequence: CASSRDINTEAFF. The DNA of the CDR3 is TGTGCCAGCTCACGGGACATAAACACTGAAGCTTTCTTT.

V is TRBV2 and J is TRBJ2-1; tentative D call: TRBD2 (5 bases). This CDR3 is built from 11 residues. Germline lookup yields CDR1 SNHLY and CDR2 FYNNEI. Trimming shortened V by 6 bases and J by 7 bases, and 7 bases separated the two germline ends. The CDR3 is CASRRENEQFF. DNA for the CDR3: TGTGCCAGCAGGAGGGAGAATGAGCAGTTCTTC.

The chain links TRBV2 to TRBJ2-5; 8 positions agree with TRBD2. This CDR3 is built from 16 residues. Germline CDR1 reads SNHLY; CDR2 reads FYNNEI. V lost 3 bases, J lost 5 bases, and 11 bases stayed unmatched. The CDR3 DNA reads TGTGCCAGCAGTGAGCGGGCGGGGGGCCTCCTCGAGACCCAGTACTTC. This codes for CASSERAGGLLETQYF.

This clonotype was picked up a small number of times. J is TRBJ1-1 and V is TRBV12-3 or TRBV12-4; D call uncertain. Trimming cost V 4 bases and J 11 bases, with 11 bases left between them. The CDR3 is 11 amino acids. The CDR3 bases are TGTGCCAGCAGTTACACGGACCGGGCTTTCTTT. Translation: CASSYTDRAFF.

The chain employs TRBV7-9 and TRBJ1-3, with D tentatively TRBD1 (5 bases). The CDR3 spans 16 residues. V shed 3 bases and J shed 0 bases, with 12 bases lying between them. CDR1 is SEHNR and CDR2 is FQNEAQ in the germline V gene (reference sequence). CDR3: CASSLSGGTSGNTIYF. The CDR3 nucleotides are TGTGCCAGCAGCTTGAGTGGCGGGACCTCTGGAAACACCATATATTTT.

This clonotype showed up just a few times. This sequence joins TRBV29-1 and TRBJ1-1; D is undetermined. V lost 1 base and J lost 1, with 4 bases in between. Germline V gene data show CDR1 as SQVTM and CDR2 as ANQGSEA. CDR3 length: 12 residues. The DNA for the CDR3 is TGCAGCGTTGAAGGGCAGAACACTGAAGCTTTCTTT. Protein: CSVEGQNTEAFF.

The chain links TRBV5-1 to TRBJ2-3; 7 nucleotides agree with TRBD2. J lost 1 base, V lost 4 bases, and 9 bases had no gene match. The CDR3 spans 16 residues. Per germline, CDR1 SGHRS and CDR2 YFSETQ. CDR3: CASSLLGRGGTDTQYF. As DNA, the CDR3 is TGCGCCAGCAGCCTGCTCGGACGGGGGGGCACAGATACGCAGTATTTT.

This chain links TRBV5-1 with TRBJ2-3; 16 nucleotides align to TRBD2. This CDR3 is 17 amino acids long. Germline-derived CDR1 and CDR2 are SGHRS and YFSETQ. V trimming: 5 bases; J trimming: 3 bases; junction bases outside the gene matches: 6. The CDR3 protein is CASRPPGLAGGTDTQYF. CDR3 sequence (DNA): TGCGCCAGCAGACCCCCGGGACTAGCGGGAGGGACAGATACGCAGTATTTT.

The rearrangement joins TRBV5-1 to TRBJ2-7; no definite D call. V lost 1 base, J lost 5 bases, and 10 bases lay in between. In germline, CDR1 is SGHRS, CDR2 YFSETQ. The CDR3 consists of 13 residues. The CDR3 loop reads CASSLLEGNEQYF. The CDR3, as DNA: TGCGCCAGCAGCTTGTTGGAAGGCAACGAGCAGTACTTC.

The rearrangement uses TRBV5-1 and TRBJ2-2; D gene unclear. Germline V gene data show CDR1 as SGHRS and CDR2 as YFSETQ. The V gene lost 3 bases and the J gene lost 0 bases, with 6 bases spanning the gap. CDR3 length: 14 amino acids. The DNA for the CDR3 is TGCGCCAGCAGCTCGGATCCGAACACCGGGGAGCTGTTTTTT. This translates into CASSSDPNTGELFF.

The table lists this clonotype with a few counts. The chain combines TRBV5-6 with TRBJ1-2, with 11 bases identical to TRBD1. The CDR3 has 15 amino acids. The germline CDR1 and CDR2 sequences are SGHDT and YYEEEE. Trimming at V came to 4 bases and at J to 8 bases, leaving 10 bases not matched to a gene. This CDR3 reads CASSPAGTGGRGYTF. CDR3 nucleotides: TGTGCCAGCAGCCCTGCAGGGACAGGGGGTCGGGGCTACACCTTC.

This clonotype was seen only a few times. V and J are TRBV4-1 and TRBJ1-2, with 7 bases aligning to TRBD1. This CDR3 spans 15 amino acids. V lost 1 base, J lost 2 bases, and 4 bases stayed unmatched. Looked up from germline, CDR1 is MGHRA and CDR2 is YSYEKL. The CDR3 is CASSQGPGGNYGYTF. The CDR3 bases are TGCGCCAGCAGCCAAGGACCAGGGGGAAACTATGGCTACACCTTC.

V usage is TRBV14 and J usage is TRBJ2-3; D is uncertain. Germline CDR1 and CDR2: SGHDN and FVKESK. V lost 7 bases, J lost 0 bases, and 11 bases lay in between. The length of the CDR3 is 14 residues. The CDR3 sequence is CASTRTFSTDTQYF. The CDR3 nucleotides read TGTGCCAGCACGCGGACGTTCAGCACAGATACGCAGTATTTT.